This T cell receptor beta chain was sequenced for a study of CD8 T cells in Susac syndrome. This clonotype was recorded only once. No antigen is known for it. Study-level points and caveats: TCR sequencing and HLA analysis covered a relatively small number of individuals.

From germline, CDR1 is SNHLY and CDR2 FYNNEI. The CDR3 covers 14 residues. With 5 bases removed from V and 6 bases from J, the gap between germline ends came to 16 bases. The control participants were healthy donors, and these controls were matched with respect to both age and sex. CD8+ and CD4+ T cells were negatively isolated; TEMRA cells were FACS-enriched. The RNA, about 0.5 to 1 ug, was put through reverse transcription using random hexamers. Coverage of TCR beta CDR3 amplification by immunoSEQ multiplex PCR extended to 54 Vbeta and 13 Jbeta. Each CDR3 protein is one row after TCRdb ran MiXCR on the immunoSEQ multiplex PCR reads. Of about 120,000 distinct CDR3 sequences in the sample, 94% were seen once.

This TCR was sampled from a human donor in good health. Input material: CD4+ T cells from PBMCs. The chain is built from TRBV2 and TRBJ1-1; D is unclear. CDR3 loop: CASSQDTVLSEAFF. The CDR3 DNA reads as TGTGCCAGCAGTCAAGACACAGTACTTTCTGAAGCTTTCTTT.